The TCR beta chain under discussion was sequenced for a study of beta chain features in type 1 diabetes listed by TCRdb under 2018. With respect to the entire study: No differences in mean age, gender distribution, total cell number or subset yield were found between patients and healthy donors. In the study, recently diagnosed type 1 diabetes patients and matched healthy donors were compared on the TCRB repertoires of their sorted circulating CD4+ T cell subsets. Across all samples, around 100 million sorted cells were examined, and cell number per subset correlated strongly with RNA yield. Whereas all 28 donors provided naive and central memory subsets, regulatory and stem cell-like memory subsets were isolated from just 8 patients and about eight healthy donors. Overall study outcomes, separate from this receptor: A moderate but significant shortening of TCRB CDR3 length was observed in type 1 diabetes patients in all four CD4+ subsets. Only small numbers of individuals were included in the HLA sub-analyses, which left unresolved whether HLA type had any influence on TCRB rearrangement. The naive, central memory and regulatory TCRB repertoires appeared to resemble one another more closely among patients than among healthy donors. Because cDNA was sequenced instead of genomic DNA, highly expressing activated cells could be over-represented, though the groups showed no difference in activation or CD3 levels. PCR may preferentially amplify shorter templates, but because patient and control samples were amplified and corrected together, any resulting skew would affect both groups equally. Patients with type 1 diabetes made fewer insertions and deleted more nucleotides at VDJ recombination sites, implying thymic rearrangement abnormalities.

Each donor gave one peripheral blood draw, averaging roughly 120 mL, which was collected into heparinised tubes. Naive, central memory, regulatory and stem cell-like memory CD4+ T cells were sorted on a BD FACSAria II using a panel including CD45RO, CCR7, CD25, CD127, CD95 and CD27. All sorted populations exceeded 95% purity. PBMCs were separated immediately by Lymphoprep density gradient centrifugation and were stained directly, without being cultured. So that batch effects would be minimized, each experiment stained and sorted samples in pairs, pairing one healthy donor with one patient. All of the isolated RNA was reverse transcribed with the High Capacity cDNA Reverse Transcription Kit, so expressed TCRB transcripts were sequenced. Naive, central memory and regulatory T cell samples underwent deep immunoSEQ sequencing, averaging approximately 3.3 million total reads per sample. Sorted cells were lysed in RLT buffer, and RNA was extracted using DNase-treated RNeasy Micro or Mini kits according to cell number. To prevent cross-contamination, each cell subset was processed individually, whereas patient and healthy donor samples were processed jointly. TCRB sequences were amplified from cDNA with the immunoSEQ multiplex PCR, producing 87-bp fragments spanning the CDR3 region. Sequencing of the amplicons was performed on the Illumina HiSeq platform. In the paper's pipeline: PCR bias was computationally corrected using synthetic template baselines, reads within Hamming distance 2 were collapsed, and singletons that could not be merged were discarded. By aligning reads against IMGT, V, D and J genes, CDR3 length, and insertions or deletions at six rearrangement sites were assigned. Clonotype counts were normalized to sorted cell number within each subset before computing true diversity and Gini coefficients with the tcR R package. Repertoire sharing was quantified using the overlap coefficient calculated on TCRB nucleotide sequences. Out-of-frame TCRB sequences from naive cells were analyzed as a proxy for the pre-selection repertoire. The table was pulled from immuneACCESS by TCRdb, which kept in-frame rearrangements only. Such tables lose some clones; where checked, under half of the loss comes from unresolved V genes, and the rest has no known cause. V and J calls and clone size follow that table, whereas D and trimming were derived from the DNA. Here the sample has fewer than 350,000 clones; about 18% occur a single time. Approximately 0.041% of the sample is held by the ten biggest clonotypes.

This clone was recorded a few times. The specificity of this receptor is unknown. No base-level quality is on record; no much larger clone is a single base apart. V sheds 4 bases and J sheds 2 bases, leaving 15 bases between their ends. Via the germline V gene (reference sequence), CDR1 is LNHDA and CDR2 SQIVND. The CDR3 measures 16 amino acids from cysteine to phenylalanine. Only the CDR3 part of the read is kept: 48 bases, read in frame from the first base. The receptor's source is a woman under 30 in good health. Sequencing input: naive CD4+ T cells from blood. The sample's cell subset or site label, decoded: true naive CD4+ T cells. The chain couples TRBV19 to TRBJ1-5; a tentative D call is TRBD1 (5 bases match). The nucleotides are TGTGCCAGTAGTACCCCCGGGGGTTGGGGCAATCAGCCCCAGCATTTT. Its protein is CASSTPGGWGNQPQHF.